This T cell receptor (beta chain) was sequenced during a study of cytomegalovirus exposure and HLA in healthy donors (dated by TCRdb to about 2017). Background for the entire study: In an earlier analysis of 450 to 750 of the donors, 276 Gb of sequence data and roughly 100 million unique TCR beta sequences from about 179 million T cells were reported. The genetic ancestry cluster associated with self-reported Caucasian donors included over 65% of the roughly 400 genotyped donors. In a later analysis, previously published TCR beta repertoires from 666 donors were re-analyzed and high-resolution HLA genotyping was added so that TCR occurrence patterns could be studied. Four or five DR-DQ haplotypes were handled as single units for association and clustering, since linkage in the cohort was strong. Donor age, sex, ethnicity and CMV serostatus were compiled alongside the repertoire data. The number of donors typed differed by locus, with 629-630 for A, B, C, DRB1 and DQB1, roughly 520 for DQA1, some 570 for DPA1, and about 450 for DPB1. An early release that covered 640 HLA-typed donors contained approximately 290 gigabases of sequencing data and roughly 84 million unique TCR sequences. Across 300 to 400 genotyped donors of the cohort, an average of about 240,000 unique TCR beta nucleotide sequences per donor were sequenced, and 15% to 20% of those sequences were non-productive. The study aimed to test whether signatures of past pathogen exposure could be identified by cataloging public T cell receptors. Along with the approximately 620-subject first cohort, a separate validation cohort of over a hundred different subjects was used. To predict cytomegalovirus infection status, the study combined high-throughput TCR immunosequencing, statistical association of individual TCRs with disease status, and machine learning. In an earlier analysis of 500 to 650 of the donors, high-throughput TCR beta sequencing was used to judge whether each TCR beta V gene segment behaved as functional or pseudogenic. A later genetic analysis used genome-wide SNP genotypes for about three fifths of the 666 donors, treating that subset as a discovery cohort. All discovery cohort repertoires had been generated on a single sequencing platform. HLA typing covered class I and class II loci at four-digit resolution. The study used immunosequencing to profile the T cell repertoires of more than 650 subjects and linked those repertoires to cytomegalovirus serostatus. Rather than drawing on any new phenotypic data, the later analysis identified candidate immune exposures from TCR beta sequences and the way those sequences occurred across donors. Overall results and qualifications from the work: In a later analysis, the rate of TCR association differed among HLA loci, with DRB1 alleles having the most associated TCRs and HLA-C alleles having the fewest. A later analysis found that HLA-associated TCR beta chains were more clonally expanded and had lower generation probabilities than equally common non-associated chains. An association between a missense DCLRE1C variant and V-gene and J-gene trimming of TCR beta chains was found in a later genetic analysis and replicated in an independent cohort. A further reported finding was that TCR beta sequences accurately predicted the HLA-A and HLA-B alleles for most subjects in the first cohort. The presence/absence analyses assumed that sequencing depth was roughly uniform across donors, and that assumption may not be true. Specific HLA alleles were associated with 18,000 or so TCR beta sequences at a false discovery rate of 0.05 in a later analysis. According to a later analysis, most CMV-associated TCR beta chains appeared to be HLA-restricted, and the HLA associations seemed to be driven largely by CMV exposure. Correlated functional status among segregating V segments might reflect linkage disequilibrium, but an unknown experimental factor could not be ruled out. The earlier analysis of approximately 540 of the donors excluded some 15 rarely observed V segments, including chromosome 9 orphons, because counts were too low. Compared with the roughly 670-donor mean, donors in an Asian-associated ancestry cluster had fewer N-insertions in productive TCRs, according to a later genetic analysis. A total of 150 to 200 TCR beta chains were listed by the study as associated with cytomegalovirus. Immune exposure information for the cohort was limited to CMV serostatus. Most TCR sequences were seen in very few donors, while some public TCRs were found in many individuals. Broadly in line with IMGT annotations, most TCR beta V segments showed up in productive rearrangements about 87% or about 30% of the time in an earlier analysis of several hundred of the donors. A later analysis reported that several top co-occurrence clusters appeared linked to parvovirus B19, influenza, CMV and Epstein-Barr virus. Because HLA typing was missing for some donors at each locus, association tests included only the typed subset. Strong co-occurrence of HLA alleles, especially DR and DQ, made assigning TCR associations to individual alleles difficult. The authors suggested that the approach could potentially be extended to other disease states and immunological phenotypes. The sequencing pipeline was judged likely to have produced a cluster of highly shared sequence variants as a technical artifact. In vitro tests confirmed that a few of the cytomegalovirus-associated TCR beta chains recognize cytomegalovirus antigens. In both the original and validation cohorts, the classifier was reported to diagnose cytomegalovirus status with high specificity and sensitivity. The cohort was sequenced for TCR beta chains only, and without alpha or paired-chain data the features that could be detected were limited.

About this clone: Its specific antigen is unknown. Within one base of it there is no much larger clone, and no base qualities were kept.

Receptor libraries were prepared by the immunoSEQ multiplex PCR assay. For the multiplex PCR, a mixture combining 60 forward primers for TCR Vbeta segments and 13 reverse primers for TCR Jbeta segments was used. The CDR3 region of rearranged TCR beta genes was amplified from genomic DNA with a multiplex PCR assay. Amplified TCR beta libraries were sequenced as 87-base-pair reads on the Illumina HiSeq System. Per the original workflow: In a later analysis, tens of millions of unique TCR beta chains were counted across the approximately 640 repertoires, and approximately 11 million of these chains were shared by at least two donors. Raw reads were error-corrected and collapsed into unique sequences by a nearest-neighbor algorithm in which closely related sequences were merged to remove PCR and sequencing errors. V, D and J gene segments were assigned by aligning CDR3 sequences to IMGT reference sequences. For a sequence to be retained, at least a six-nucleotide match to both a V gene segment and a J gene segment was required. A rearrangement counted as productive if the CDR3 had no stop codons and remained in frame with V and J, and every other rearrangement counted as non-productive. CDR3 was defined by IMGT convention, running from the second conserved V-encoded cysteine to the conserved J-encoded phenylalanine. Sequences without an unambiguous match to a single V gene segment were excluded from the earlier analysis of approximately 600 of the donors. In an earlier analysis of approximately 550 of the donors, V segments were called functional above 56.7% productive rearrangements and were called segregating when the between-donor standard deviation exceeded 5%. A statistical classification framework was built to diagnose cytomegalovirus status from the catalog of TCR beta chain sequences. In a later analysis, TCR nucleotide sequences were compared against IMGT/GENE-DB human TR gene sequences so that V and J genes could be assigned. A later analysis assigned CDR3 sequences and most-parsimonious VDJ recombination scenarios with the TCRdist pipeline. A later analysis defined each TCR beta chain by its CDR3 amino acid sequence plus V-gene family, and excluded reads lacking a unique V-gene family. A later analysis removed several hundred highly shared, low-generation-probability nucleotide sequences to deal with suspected cross-contamination and a sequencing artifact. A later analysis calculated a clonal expansion index for each public chain from normalized within-repertoire ranks of inferred template counts. In a later analysis, generation probabilities were computed using a VDJ recombination model fitted to out-of-frame rearrangements, and the results were checked against IGoR. In a later analysis, TCR-TCR, TCR-HLA and TCR-CMV co-occurrence was scored with hypergeometric tests, and a repertoire-size bias correction was applied to TCR pairs. To estimate false discovery rates, a later analysis permuted the HLA or CMV assignments 20 times. A later analysis grouped co-occurring TCRs with DBSCAN, adding TCRdist sequence similarity when clustering within HLA-allele-positive subsets. Co-occurrence clustering excluded repertoires with fewer than 30,000 or more than 120,000 public chains, plus five with anomalous nucleotide sharing. The clones in this table, taken by TCRdb from immuneACCESS, are in-frame only. Not every clone is retained; where verified, under half of the shortfall comes from an unresolved V gene, and the cause of the rest is unknown. V, J and clone size derive from that table, while D and trimming were established from the DNA sequence. For this sample there are about 110,000 clones; 65% to 80% appear just once. The ten top clones hold 3% to 4% of the sample.

The cohort was made up of hundreds of healthy bone marrow donors. At the time of sampling, all cohort members were nominally healthy, though unrecorded immune exposures were likely present. The donor was CMV seronegative and was included in the group of a few hundred seronegative cohort members. Each donor provided a peripheral blood sample, and peripheral blood mononuclear cells were used for TCR beta sequencing. The Qiagen DNeasy Blood Extraction Kit was used to extract genomic DNA from the blood cell samples. The origin of this receptor is a man aged 55-75 years in good health and CMV-seronegative. The sample was PBMCs.

The bases read TGTGCCAGCTCCCTACACAGGGGTTCCTATAATTCACCCCTCCACTTT. It translates to CASSLHRGSYNSPLHF. Rearrangement joined TRBV27 to TRBJ1-6, with 7 bases aligning to TRBD1. From the cysteine up to the phenylalanine, the CDR3 has a length of 16 residues. Only CDR3 DNA is held: 48 bases, read in frame from base 1. V lost 8 bases and J lost 1 base, and the count of bases not matched to a germline gene is 8. The germline V gene (reference sequence) gives CDR1 as MNHEY and CDR2 as SMNVEV.